The clone carrying this T cell receptor beta chain was counted between two and nine times. Its target is unknown. The CDR3 is made up of 16 amino acids. Germline V lookup: CDR1 MDHEN, CDR2 SYDVKM. The ends lost 5 bases at V and 2 bases at J; junction bases unmatched: 5. TCR alpha and beta CDR3 regions were amplified from RNA using iRepertoire nested multiplex PCR. TCRdb reprocessed the multiplex PCR reads with MiXCR, giving one entry per CDR3 protein. Among more than 350,000 distinct CDR3 sequences listed, 41% were seen once. The data belong to a study of glioma-infiltrating T cells. Study outcomes and limitations: Above-expected tissue-blood divergence occurred in all gliomas, most in low-grade ones.

The sequenced material came from glioma tissue, nonneoplastic brain tissue, or PBMCs (not recorded which). The receptor's source is a human donor with low-grade glioma or glioblastoma, undergoing nonglioma brain surgery, or in good health (not recorded which). The chain combines TRBV28 with TRBJ2-2; TRBD2 agrees at 10 bases. DNA of the CDR3: TGTGCCAGCAGTCCTGGACTAGCGGTTAACACCGGGGAGCTGTTTTTT. The encoded protein is CASSPGLAVNTGELFF.